The clone carrying this TCR beta chain was detected only once. The data derive from a study of blood T cell repertoires in COVID-19. Study in general: Sites across the United States, Italy and Spain contributed samples from acute and convalescent COVID-19. T cells, B-cell-depleted T cells, or PBMCs supplied cDNA or gDNA.

Source study methods: Amplification from reference gene primers served as the basis for estimated nucleated cell counts. Some clones are missing from TCRdb's copy, which holds only in-frame ones; the method was immunoSEQ multiplex PCR. The V and J calls and the clone size are those of that table, but D and trimming were determined from the DNA. The data hold fewer than 250,000 clones, with roughly 80% observed a single time. V lost 6 bases and J 6 bases, leaving 24 bases between the germline ends. Germline V gene lookup returns CDR1 LGHNT and CDR2 FRNRAP. This CDR3 is built from 17 residues. Material for sequencing was peripheral blood. The rearrangement joins TRBV12-5 to TRBJ1-3; a weak D match, TRBD1 (6 bases). The TCR originated in a man aged 25 to 40 with active or convalescent COVID-19. The CDR3 sequence: CASGPHSGETEENTIYF. CDR3 coding DNA: TGTGCTAGTGGCCCGCACTCAGGGGAGACTGAGGAAAACACCATATATTTT.